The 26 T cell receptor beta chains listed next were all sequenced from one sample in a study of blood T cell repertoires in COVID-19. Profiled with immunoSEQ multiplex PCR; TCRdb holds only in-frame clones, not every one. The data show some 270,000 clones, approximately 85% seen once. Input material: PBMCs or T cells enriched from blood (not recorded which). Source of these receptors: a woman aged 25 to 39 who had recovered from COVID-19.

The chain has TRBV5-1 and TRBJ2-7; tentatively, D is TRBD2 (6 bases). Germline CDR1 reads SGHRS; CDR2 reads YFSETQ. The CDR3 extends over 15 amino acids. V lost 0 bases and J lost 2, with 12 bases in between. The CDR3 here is CASSLAGVAAYEQYF. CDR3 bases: TGCGCCAGCAGCTTGGCAGGTGTAGCGGCCTACGAGCAGTACTTC.

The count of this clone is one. CDR3 nucleotides: TGTGCCAGCAGTTTTACCTATTCCTACGAGCAGTACTTC. Residues: CASSFTYSYEQYF. The rearrangement joins TRBV27 to TRBJ2-7; D is uncertain. This CDR3 comprises 13 residues. V was trimmed by 3 bases and J by 1 base, leaving 7 bases between them. Germline CDR1 MNHEY, CDR2 SMNVEV (reference sequence).

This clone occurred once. CDR3 nucleotides: TGTGCCAGCAGCCAGGACAGTAGCTCCTACAATGAGCAGTTCTTC. It codes for CASSQDSSSYNEQFF. The gene calls are TRBV4-2 and TRBJ2-1; weak D call: TRBD1 (6 bases). V was clipped by 3 bases and J by 0 bases, with 9 bases between them. The CDR3 loop spans 15 amino acids. The germline V gene has CDR1 LGHNA and CDR2 YNFKEQ.

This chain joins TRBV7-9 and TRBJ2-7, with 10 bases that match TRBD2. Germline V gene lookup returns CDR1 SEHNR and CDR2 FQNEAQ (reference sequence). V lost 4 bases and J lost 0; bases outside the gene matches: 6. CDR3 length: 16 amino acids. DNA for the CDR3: TGTGCCAGCAGCTCCCAAGGACTAGCGGACTCCTACGAGCAGTACTTC. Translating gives CASSSQGLADSYEQYF.

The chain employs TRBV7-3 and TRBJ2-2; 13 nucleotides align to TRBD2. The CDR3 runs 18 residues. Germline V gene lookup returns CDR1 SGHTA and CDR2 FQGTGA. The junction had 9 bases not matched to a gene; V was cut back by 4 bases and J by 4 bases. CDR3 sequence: CASSSTGTSGIITGELFF. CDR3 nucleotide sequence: TGTGCCAGCAGCTCGACTGGGACTAGCGGGATTATCACCGGGGAGCTGTTTTTT.

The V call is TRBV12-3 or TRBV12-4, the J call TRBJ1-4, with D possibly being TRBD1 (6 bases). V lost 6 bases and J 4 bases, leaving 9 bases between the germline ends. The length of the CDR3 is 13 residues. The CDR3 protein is CASRRGFNEKLFF. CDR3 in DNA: TGTGCCAGCAGGAGGGGGTTTAATGAAAAACTGTTTTTT.

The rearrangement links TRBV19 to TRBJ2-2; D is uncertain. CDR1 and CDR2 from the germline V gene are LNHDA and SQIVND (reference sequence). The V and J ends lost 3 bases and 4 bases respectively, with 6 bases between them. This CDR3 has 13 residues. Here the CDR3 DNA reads TGTGCCAGTAGTATCATGGCCACCGGGGAGCTGTTTTTT. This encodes CASSIMATGELFF.

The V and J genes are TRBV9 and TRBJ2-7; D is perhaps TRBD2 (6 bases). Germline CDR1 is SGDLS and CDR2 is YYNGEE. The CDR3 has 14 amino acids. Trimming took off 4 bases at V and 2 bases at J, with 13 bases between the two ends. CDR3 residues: CASSPSWGAYEQYF. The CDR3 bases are TGTGCCAGCAGCCCCAGTTGGGGGGCCTACGAGCAGTACTTC.

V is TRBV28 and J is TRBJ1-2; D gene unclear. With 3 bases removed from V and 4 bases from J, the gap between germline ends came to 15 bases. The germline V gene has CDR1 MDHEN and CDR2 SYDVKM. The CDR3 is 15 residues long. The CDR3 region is CASSLGGGSGYGYTF. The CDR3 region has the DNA TGTGCCAGCAGTTTGGGTGGAGGGTCAGGCTATGGCTACACCTTC.

The CDR3 DNA follows: TGTGCCAGCAGTTTACGCCTGGGGGGTAACGCTGAAGCTTTCTTT. It translates to CASSLRLGGNAEAFF. The J gene is TRBJ1-1, the V gene TRBV28, with D perhaps TRBD1 (5 bases). Germline CDR1 reads MDHEN; CDR2 reads SYDVKM. The CDR3 sequence is 15 residues long. V was shortened by 2 bases and J by 6 bases, with 16 bases between the two germline ends.

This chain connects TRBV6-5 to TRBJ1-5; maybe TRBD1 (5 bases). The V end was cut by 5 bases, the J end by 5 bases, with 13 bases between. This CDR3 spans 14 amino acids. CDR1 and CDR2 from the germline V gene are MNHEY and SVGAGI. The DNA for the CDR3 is TGTGCCAGCAGTCTTAGGGGATTTTATCAGCCCCAGCATTTT. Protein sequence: CASSLRGFYQPQHF.

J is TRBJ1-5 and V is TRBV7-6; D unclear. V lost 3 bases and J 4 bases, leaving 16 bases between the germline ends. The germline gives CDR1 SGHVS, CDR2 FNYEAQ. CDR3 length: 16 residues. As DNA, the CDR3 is TGTGCCAGCAGCTTTAACGACGGGTTAGGAAATCAGCCCCAGCATTTT. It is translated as CASSFNDGLGNQPQHF. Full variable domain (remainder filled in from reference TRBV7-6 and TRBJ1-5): GAGVSQSPRYKVTKRGQDVALRCDPISGHVSLYWYRQALGQGPEFLTYFNYEAQQDKSGLPNDRFSAERPEGSISTLTIQRTEQRDSAMYRCASSFNDGLGNQPQHFGDGTRLSIL.

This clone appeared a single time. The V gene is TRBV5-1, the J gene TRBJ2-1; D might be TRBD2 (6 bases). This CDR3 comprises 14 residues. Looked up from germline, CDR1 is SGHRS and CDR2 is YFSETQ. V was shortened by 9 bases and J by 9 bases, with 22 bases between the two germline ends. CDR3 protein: CAITGEAGDGEQFF. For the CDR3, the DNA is TGCGCCATTACGGGGGAAGCGGGTGATGGTGAGCAGTTCTTC.

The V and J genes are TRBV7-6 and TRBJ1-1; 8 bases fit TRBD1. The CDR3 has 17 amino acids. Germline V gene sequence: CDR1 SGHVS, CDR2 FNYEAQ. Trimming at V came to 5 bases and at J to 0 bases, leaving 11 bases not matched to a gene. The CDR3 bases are TGTGCCAGCAGCCTTATCAGGGGGCGCCTCCTGAACACTGAAGCTTTCTTT. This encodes CASSLIRGRLLNTEAFF.

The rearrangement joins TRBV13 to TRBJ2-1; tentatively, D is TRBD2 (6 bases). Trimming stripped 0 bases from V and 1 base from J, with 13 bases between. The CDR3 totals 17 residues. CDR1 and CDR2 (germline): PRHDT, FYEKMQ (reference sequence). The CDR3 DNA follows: TGTGCCAGCAGCTTAGGGATGGAGGGGTTGTCCTACAATGAGCAGTTCTTC. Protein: CASSLGMEGLSYNEQFF.

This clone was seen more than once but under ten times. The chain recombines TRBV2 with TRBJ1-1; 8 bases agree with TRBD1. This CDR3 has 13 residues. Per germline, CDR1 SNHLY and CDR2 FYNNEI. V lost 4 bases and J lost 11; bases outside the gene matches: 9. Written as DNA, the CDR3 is TGTGCCAGCAGTGGTAGCAGGGGGCGCAACGCTTTCTTT. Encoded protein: CASSGSRGRNAFF.

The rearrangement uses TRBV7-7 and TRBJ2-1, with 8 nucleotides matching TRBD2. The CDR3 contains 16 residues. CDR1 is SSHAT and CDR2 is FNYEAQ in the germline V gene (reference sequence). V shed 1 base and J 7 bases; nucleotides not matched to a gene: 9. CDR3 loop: CASSLGGTSVGNEQFF. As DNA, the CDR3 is TGTGCCAGCAGCTTAGGTGGGACTAGTGTTGGGAATGAGCAGTTCTTC.

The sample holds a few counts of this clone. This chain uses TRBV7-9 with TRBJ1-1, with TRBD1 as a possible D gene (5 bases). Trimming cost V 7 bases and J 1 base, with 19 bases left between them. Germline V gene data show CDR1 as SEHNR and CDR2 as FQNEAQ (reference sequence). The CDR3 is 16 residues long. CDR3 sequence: CASNPSGKGPNTEAFF. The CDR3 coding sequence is TGTGCCAGCAACCCGTCAGGGAAAGGGCCGAACACTGAAGCTTTCTTT. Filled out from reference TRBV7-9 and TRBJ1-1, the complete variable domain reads DTGVSQNPRHKITKRGQNVTFRCDPISEHNRLYWYRQTLGQGPEFLTYFQNEAQLEKSRLLSDRFSAERPKGSFSTLEIQRTEQGDSAMYLCASNPSGKGPNTEAFFGQGTRLTVV.

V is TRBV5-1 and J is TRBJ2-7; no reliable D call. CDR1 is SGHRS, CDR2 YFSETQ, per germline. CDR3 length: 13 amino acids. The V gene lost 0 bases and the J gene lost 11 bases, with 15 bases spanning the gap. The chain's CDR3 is CASSLVGVFTKYF. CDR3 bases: TGCGCCAGCAGCTTGGTCGGAGTTTTTACTAAGTACTTC.

In DNA form, the CDR3 reads TGTGCCAGTAGTCTCAGGGGGCGAAAGGAGACCCAGTACTTC. Translation: CASSLRGRKETQYF. This chain connects TRBV19 to TRBJ2-5; the match to TRBD1 covers 8 bases. The length of the CDR3 is 14 residues. From germline, CDR1 is LNHDA and CDR2 SQIVND (reference sequence). V gave up 5 bases and J gave up 5 bases; unmatched junction bases: 7.

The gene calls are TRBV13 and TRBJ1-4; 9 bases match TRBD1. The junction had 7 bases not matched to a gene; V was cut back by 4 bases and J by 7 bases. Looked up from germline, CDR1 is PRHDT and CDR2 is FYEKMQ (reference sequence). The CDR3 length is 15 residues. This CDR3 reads CASSSHGTGFEKLFF. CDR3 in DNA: TGTGCCAGCAGCTCGCATGGGACAGGGTTTGAAAAACTGTTTTTT.

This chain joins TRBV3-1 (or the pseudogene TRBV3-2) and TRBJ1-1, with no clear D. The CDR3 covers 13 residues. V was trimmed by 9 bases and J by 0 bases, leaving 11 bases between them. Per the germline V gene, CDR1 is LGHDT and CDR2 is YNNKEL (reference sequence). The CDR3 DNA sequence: TGTGCCAGTGGAACAGCCATGAACACTGAAGCTTTCTTT. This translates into CASGTAMNTEAFF.

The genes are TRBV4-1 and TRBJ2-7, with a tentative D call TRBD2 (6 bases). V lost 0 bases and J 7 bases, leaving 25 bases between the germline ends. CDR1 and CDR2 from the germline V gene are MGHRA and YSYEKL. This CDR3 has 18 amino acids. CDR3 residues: CASSQDLATSTNSWEQYF. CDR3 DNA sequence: TGCGCCAGCAGCCAAGATCTAGCGACTAGTACCAATTCATGGGAGCAGTACTTC.

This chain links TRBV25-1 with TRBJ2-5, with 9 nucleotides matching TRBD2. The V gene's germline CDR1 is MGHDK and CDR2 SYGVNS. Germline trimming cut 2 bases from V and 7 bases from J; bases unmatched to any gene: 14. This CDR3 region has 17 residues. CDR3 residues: CASSENWLAGSEGTQYF. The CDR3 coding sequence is TGTGCCAGCAGTGAAAATTGGCTAGCGGGGAGCGAGGGGACCCAGTACTTC.

The CDR3 DNA reads TGTGCCATCAGTGACGGACAGATCCTGACCGGCTACACCTTC. Translation: CAISDGQILTGYTF. The gene calls are TRBV10-3 and TRBJ1-2, with D tentatively TRBD1 (6 bases). Between the trimmed V and J ends, which lost 3 bases and 8 bases, there was a span of 16 bases. Germline CDR1 ENHRY, CDR2 SYGVKD. This CDR3 has 14 residues.

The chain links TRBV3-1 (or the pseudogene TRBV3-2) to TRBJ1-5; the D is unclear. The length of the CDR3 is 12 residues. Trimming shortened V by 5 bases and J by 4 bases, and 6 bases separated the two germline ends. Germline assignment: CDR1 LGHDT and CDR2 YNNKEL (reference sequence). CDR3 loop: CASSTRNQPQHF. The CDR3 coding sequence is TGTGCCAGCAGCACTCGGAATCAGCCCCAGCATTTT.